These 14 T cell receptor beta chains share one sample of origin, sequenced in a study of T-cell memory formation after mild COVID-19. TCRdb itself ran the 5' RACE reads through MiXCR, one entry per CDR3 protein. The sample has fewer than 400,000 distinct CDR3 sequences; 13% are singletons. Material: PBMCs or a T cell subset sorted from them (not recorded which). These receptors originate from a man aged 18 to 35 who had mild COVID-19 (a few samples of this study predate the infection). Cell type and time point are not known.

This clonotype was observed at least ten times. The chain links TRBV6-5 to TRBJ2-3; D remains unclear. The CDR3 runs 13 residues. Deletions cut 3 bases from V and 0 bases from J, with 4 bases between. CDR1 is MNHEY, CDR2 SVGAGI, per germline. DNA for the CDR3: TGTGCCAGCAGTTATCCCAGCACAGATACGCAGTATTTT. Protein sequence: CASSYPSTDTQYF.

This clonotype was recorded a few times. The DNA of the CDR3 is TGTGCCTCTTGGAGGGTAAACACTGAAGCTTTCTTT. Its translation is CASWRVNTEAFF. J is TRBJ1-1 and V is TRBV6-2 or TRBV6-3, with D unresolved. Germline CDR1 is MNHEY and CDR2 is SVGEGT. This CDR3 is built from 12 residues. Deletions cut 11 bases from V and 2 bases from J, with 12 bases between.

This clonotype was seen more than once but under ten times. The CDR3: CASSRGGAGVSAFF. Here the CDR3 DNA reads TGTGCCAGCAGCCGAGGCGGGGCTGGGGTATCGGCTTTCTTT. This rearrangement joins TRBV6-5 to TRBJ1-1, with D possibly being TRBD1 (5 bases). The length of the CDR3 is 14 residues. Germline V gene data show CDR1 as MNHEY and CDR2 as SVGAGI. Trimming removed 6 bases at V and 11 bases at J, with 22 bases between.

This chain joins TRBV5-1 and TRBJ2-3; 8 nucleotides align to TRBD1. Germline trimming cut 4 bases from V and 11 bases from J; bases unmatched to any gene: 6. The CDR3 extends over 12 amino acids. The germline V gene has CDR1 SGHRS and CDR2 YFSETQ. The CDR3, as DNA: TGCGCCAGCAGCGTTGACAGGGGCGGGCAGTATTTT. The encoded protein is CASSVDRGGQYF.

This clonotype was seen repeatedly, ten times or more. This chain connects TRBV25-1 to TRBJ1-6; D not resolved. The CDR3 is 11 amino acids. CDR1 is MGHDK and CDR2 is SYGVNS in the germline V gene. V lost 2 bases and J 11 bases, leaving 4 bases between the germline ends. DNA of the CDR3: TGTGCCAGCAGTGAAGGGGCACCCCTCCACTTT. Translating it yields CASSEGAPLHF.

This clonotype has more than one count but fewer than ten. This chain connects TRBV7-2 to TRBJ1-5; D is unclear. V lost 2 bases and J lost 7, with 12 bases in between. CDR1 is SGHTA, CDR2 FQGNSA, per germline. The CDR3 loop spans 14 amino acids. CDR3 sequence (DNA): TGTGCCAGCAGCTTAAGGAAGGGAGCGCAGCCCCAGCATTTT. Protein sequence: CASSLRKGAQPQHF.

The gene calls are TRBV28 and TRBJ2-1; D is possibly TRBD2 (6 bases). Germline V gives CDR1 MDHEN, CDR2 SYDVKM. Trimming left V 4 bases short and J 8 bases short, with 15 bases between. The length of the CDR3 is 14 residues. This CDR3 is CASSSMAGSHEQFF. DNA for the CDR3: TGTGCCAGCAGTTCGATGGCGGGGTCGCATGAGCAGTTCTTC.

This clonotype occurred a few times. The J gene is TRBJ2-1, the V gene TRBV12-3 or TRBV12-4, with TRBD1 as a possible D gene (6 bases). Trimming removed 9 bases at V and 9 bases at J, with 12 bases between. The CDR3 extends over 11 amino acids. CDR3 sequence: CASGQSTEQFF. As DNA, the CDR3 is TGTGCCAGTGGACAGTCCACTGAGCAGTTCTTC.

CDR3 sequence: CATSTRWTGGQNGYTF. The CDR3 nucleotides read TGTGCCACCAGCACCCGCTGGACAGGGGGACAGAATGGCTACACCTTC. V is TRBV15 and J is TRBJ1-2; 10 nucleotides match TRBD1. J was trimmed by 6 bases and V by 4 bases; bases with no gene match: 11. The CDR3 is made up of 16 amino acids. Germline V gives CDR1 LNHNV, CDR2 YYDKDF (reference sequence).

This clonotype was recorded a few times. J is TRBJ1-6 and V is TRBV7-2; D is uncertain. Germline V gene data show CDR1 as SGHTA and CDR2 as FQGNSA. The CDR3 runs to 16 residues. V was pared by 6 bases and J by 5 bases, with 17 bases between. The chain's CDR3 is CASSSTSGRNNSPLHF. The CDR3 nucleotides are TGTGCCAGCAGTTCTACATCCGGACGGAATAATTCACCCCTCCACTTT.

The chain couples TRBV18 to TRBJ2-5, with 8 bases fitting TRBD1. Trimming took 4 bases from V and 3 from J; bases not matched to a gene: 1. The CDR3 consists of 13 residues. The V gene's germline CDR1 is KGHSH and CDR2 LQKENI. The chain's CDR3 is CASSRTGKETQYF. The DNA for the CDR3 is TGTGCCAGCTCACGGACAGGGAAAGAGACCCAGTACTTC.

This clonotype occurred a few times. The CDR3 sequence is CASSQGIASGGPKRTDTQYF. The CDR3 DNA is TGCGCCAGCAGCCAAGGGATTGCTAGCGGGGGCCCAAAGAGGACAGATACGCAGTATTTT. J is TRBJ2-3 and V is TRBV4-1; TRBD2 matches 10 bases. V was pared by 1 base and J by 3 bases, with 16 bases of the junction left unmatched. CDR1 is MGHRA and CDR2 is YSYEKL in the germline V gene. The length of the CDR3 is 20 residues.

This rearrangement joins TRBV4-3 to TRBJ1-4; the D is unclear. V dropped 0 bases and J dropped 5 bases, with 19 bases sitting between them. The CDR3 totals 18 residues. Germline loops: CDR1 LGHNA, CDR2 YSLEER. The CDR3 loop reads CASSQDWGPPRGNEKLFF. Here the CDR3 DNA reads TGCGCCAGCAGCCAAGATTGGGGTCCCCCGCGGGGAAATGAAAAACTGTTTTTT.

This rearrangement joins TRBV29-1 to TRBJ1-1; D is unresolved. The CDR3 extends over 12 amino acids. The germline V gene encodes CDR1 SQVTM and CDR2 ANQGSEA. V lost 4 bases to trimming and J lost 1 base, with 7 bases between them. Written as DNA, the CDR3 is TGCAGCGTTGCCGAGGGGAACACTGAAGCTTTCTTT. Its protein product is CSVAEGNTEAFF.